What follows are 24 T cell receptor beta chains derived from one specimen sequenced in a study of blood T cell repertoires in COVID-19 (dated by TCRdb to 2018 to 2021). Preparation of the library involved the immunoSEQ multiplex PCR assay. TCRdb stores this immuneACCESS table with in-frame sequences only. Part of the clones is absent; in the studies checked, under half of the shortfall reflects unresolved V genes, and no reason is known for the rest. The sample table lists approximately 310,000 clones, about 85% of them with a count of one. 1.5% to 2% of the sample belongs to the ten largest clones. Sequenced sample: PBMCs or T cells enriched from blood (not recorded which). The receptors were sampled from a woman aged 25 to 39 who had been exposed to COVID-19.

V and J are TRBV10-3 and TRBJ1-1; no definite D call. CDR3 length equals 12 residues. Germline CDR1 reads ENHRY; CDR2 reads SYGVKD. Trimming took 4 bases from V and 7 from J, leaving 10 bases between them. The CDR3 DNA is TGTGCCATCAGTGTCGGGATGGATGAAGCTTTCTTT. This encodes CAISVGMDEAFF.

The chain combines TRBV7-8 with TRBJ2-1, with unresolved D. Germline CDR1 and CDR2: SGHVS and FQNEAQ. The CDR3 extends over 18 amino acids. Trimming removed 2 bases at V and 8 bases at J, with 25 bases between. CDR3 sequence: CASSLPPPEVLGSYEQFF. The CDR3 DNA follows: TGTGCCAGCAGCTTACCACCCCCCGAGGTTCTCGGGTCCTATGAGCAGTTCTTC.

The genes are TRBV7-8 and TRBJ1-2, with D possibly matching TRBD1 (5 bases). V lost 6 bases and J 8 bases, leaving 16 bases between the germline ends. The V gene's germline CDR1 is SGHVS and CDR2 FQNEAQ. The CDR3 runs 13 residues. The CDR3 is CASRNARAGGYTF. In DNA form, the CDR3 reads TGTGCCAGCAGAAACGCAAGGGCAGGGGGCTACACCTTC.

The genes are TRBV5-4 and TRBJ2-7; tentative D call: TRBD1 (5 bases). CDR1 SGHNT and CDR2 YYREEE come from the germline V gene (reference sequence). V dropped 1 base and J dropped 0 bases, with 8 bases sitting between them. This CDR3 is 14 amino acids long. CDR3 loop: CASSLMDNSYEQYF. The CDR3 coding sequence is TGTGCCAGCAGCTTGATGGACAACTCCTACGAGCAGTACTTC.

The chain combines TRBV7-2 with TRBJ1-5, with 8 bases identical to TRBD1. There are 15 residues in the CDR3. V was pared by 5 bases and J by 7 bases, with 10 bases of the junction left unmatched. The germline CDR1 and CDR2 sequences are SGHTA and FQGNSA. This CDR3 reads CASSLTRTGIQPQHF. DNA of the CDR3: TGTGCCAGCAGCCTCACCCGGACAGGGATCCAGCCCCAGCATTTT.

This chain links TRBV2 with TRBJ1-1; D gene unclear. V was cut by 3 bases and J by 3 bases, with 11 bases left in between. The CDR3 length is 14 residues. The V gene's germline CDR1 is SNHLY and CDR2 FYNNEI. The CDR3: CASSDIQAYTEAFF. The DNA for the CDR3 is TGTGCCAGCAGTGATATCCAGGCATACACTGAAGCTTTCTTT.

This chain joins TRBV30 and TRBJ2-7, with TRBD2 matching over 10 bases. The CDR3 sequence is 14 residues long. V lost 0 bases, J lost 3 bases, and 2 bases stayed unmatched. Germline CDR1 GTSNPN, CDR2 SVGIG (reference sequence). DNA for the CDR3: TGTGCCTGGAGTGTTACTAGCGGGAACTACGAGCAGTACTTC. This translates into CAWSVTSGNYEQYF.

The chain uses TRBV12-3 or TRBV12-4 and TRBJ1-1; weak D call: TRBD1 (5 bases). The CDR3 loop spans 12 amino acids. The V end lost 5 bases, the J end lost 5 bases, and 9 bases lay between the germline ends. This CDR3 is CASSAGETEAFF. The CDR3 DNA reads TGTGCCAGCAGTGCGGGGGAAACTGAAGCTTTCTTT.

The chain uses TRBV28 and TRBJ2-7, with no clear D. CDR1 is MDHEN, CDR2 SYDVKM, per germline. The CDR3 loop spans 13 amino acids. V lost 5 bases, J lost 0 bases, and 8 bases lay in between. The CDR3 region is CASSPSSSYEQYF. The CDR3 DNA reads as TGTGCCAGCAGTCCGTCTAGCTCCTACGAGCAGTACTTC.

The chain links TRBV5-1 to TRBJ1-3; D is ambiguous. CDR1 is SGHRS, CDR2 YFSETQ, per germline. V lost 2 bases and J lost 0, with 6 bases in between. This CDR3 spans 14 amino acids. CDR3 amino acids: CASSFSDSGNTIYF. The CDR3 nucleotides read TGCGCCAGCAGCTTTTCAGACTCTGGAAACACCATATATTTT. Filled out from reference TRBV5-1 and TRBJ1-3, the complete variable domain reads KAGVTQTPRYLIKTRGQQVTLSCSPISGHRSVSWYQQTPGQGLQFLFEYFSETQRNKGNFPGRFSGRQFSNSRSEMNVSTLELGDSALYLCASSFSDSGNTIYFGEGSWLTVV.

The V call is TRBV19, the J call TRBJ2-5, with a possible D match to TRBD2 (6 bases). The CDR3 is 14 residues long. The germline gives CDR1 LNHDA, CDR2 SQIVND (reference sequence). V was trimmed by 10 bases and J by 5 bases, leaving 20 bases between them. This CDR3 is CATTLQFGGETQYF. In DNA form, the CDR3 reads TGTGCCACCACCCTGCAGTTCGGAGGGGAGACCCAGTACTTC.

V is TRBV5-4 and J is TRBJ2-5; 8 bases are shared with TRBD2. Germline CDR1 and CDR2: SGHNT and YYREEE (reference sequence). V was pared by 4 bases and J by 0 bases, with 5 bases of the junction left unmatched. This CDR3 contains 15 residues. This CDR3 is CASSLASGHQETQYF. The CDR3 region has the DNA TGTGCCAGCAGCCTTGCTAGCGGGCACCAAGAGACCCAGTACTTC.

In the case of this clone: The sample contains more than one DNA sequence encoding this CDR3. The CDR3 sequence: CASSGTGGQETQYF. In nucleotides, the CDR3 is TGCGCCAGCAGCGGCACAGGGGGACAAGAGACCCAGTACTTC. The chain links TRBV5-1 to TRBJ2-5; 8 bases line up with TRBD1. Germline lookup yields CDR1 SGHRS and CDR2 YFSETQ. The CDR3 has 14 amino acids. The V gene end was trimmed by 4 bases and the J gene end by 2 bases; junction bases not matched to a gene: 4. The full variable domain, its missing parts supplied by reference TRBV5-1 and TRBJ2-5, is KAGVTQTPRYLIKTRGQQVTLSCSPISGHRSVSWYQQTPGQGLQFLFEYFSETQRNKGNFPGRFSGRQFSNSRSEMNVSTLELGDSALYLCASSGTGGQETQYFGPGTRLLVL.

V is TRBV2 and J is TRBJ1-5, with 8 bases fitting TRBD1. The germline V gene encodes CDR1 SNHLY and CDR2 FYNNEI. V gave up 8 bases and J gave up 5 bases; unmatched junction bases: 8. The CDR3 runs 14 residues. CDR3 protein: CASQVGTGYQPQHF. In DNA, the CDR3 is TGTGCCAGCCAGGTAGGGACAGGTTATCAGCCCCAGCATTTT.

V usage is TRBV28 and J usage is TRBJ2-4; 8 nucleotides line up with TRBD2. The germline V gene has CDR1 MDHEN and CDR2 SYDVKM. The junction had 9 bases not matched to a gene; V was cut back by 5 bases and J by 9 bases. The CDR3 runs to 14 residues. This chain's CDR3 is CASSPQRESSIQYF. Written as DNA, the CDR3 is TGTGCCAGCAGTCCCCAGCGGGAGTCGAGCATTCAGTACTTC.

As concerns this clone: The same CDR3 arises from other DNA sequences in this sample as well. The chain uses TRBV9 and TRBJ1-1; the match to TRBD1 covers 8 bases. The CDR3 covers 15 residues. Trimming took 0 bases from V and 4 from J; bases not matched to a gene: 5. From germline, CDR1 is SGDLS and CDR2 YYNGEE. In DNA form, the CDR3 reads TGTGCCAGCAGCGTAGAAGGACAGGGCCGCACTGAAGCTTTCTTT. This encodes CASSVEGQGRTEAFF.

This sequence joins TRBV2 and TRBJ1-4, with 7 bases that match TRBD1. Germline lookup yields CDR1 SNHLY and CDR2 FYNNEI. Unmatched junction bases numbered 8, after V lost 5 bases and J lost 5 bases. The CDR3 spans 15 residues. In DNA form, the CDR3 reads TGTGCCAGCAGTCGAGGGGACAGCCTAAATGAAAAACTGTTTTTT. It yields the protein CASSRGDSLNEKLFF.

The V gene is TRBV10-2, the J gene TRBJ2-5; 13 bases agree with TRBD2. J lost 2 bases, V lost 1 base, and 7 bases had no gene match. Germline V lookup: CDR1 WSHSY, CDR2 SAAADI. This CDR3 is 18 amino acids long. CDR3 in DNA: TGCGCCAGCAGTGAGTTACGACTAGCGGGGGGATTTCAAGAGACCCAGTACTTC. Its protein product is CASSELRLAGGFQETQYF.

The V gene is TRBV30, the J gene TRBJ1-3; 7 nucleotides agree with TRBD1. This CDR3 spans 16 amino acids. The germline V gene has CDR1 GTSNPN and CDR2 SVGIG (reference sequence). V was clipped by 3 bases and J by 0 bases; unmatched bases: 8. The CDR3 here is CAWSILTGSSGNTIYF. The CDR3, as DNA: TGTGCCTGGAGCATCTTGACAGGGAGCTCTGGAAACACCATATATTTT. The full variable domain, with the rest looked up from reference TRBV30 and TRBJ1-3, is SQTIHQWPATLVQPVGSPLSLECTVEGTSNPNLYWYRQAAGRGLQLLFYSVGIGQISSEVPQNLSASRPQDRQFILSSKKLLLSDSGFYLCAWSILTGSSGNTIYFGEGSWLTVV.

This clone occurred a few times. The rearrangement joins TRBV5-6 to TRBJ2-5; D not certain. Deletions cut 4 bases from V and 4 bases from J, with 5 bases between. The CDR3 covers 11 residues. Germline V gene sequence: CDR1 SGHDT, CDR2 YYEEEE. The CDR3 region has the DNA TGTGCCAGCAGCCTCTCAGAGACCCAGTACTTC. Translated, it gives CASSLSETQYF.

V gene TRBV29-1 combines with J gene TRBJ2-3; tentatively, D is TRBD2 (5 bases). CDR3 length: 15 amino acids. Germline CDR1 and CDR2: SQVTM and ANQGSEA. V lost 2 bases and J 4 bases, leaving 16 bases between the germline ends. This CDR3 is CSVERSGSPSDTQYF. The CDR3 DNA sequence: TGCAGCGTTGAAAGGAGCGGAAGCCCTTCAGATACGCAGTATTTT.

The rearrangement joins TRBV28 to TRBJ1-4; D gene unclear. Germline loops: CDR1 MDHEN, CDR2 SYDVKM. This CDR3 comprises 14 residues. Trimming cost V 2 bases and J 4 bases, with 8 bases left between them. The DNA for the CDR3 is TGTGCCAGCAGTTTAACCCCCTATAATGAAAAACTGTTTTTT. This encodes CASSLTPYNEKLFF.

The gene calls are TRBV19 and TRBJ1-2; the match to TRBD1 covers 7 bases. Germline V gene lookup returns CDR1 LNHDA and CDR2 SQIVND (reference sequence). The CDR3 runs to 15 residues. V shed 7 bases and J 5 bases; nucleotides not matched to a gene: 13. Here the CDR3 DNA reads TGTGCCAGTAAGGATGAGGGGGCAGGCGGGTATGGCTACACCTTC. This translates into CASKDEGAGGYGYTF.

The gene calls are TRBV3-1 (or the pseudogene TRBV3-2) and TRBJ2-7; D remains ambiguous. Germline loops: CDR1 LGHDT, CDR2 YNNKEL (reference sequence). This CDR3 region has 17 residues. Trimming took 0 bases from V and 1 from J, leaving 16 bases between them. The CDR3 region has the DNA TGTGCCAGCAGCCAAGAGGGTGGGCAGCCATTTTCCTACGAGCAGTACTTC. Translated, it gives CASSQEGGQPFSYEQYF.